Shown below are 32 T cell receptor beta chains from a single sample sequenced in a study of cytomegalovirus exposure and HLA in healthy donors. With 60 Vbeta and 13 Jbeta primers, the PCR was carried out. The repertoire was sequenced with immunoSEQ multiplex PCR; TCRdb's copy has only in-frame clones and lacks some. The sample has under 130,000 clones; around three quarters are singletons. The sequenced material came from PBMCs. The receptors shown here come from a woman between 18 and 29 years old in good health and CMV-seropositive.

The rearrangement joins TRBV27 to TRBJ1-4; possibly TRBD1 for D (5 bases). This CDR3 comprises 12 residues. Germline CDR1 reads MNHEY; CDR2 reads SMNVEV (reference sequence). V gave up 0 bases and J gave up 10 bases, with 6 bases separating them. Here the CDR3 DNA reads TGTGCCAGCAGTTTATCGGGGGGAAAACTGTTTTTT. It translates to CASSLSGGKLFF. Looking up the rest from reference TRBV27 and TRBJ1-4 gives the full variable domain: EAQVTQNPRYLITVTGKKLTVTCSQNMNHEYMSWYRQDPGLGLRQIYYSMNVEVTDKGDVPEGYKVSRKEKRNFPLILESPSPNQTSLYFCASSLSGGKLFFGSGTQLSVL.

The rearrangement joins TRBV5-4 to TRBJ1-1; D gene ambiguous. Germline loops: CDR1 SGHNT, CDR2 YYREEE (reference sequence). The CDR3 is 13 residues long. Trimming pared 1 base from V and 5 bases from J, leaving 9 bases between. The CDR3 loop reads CASSLSFVTEAFF. CDR3 nucleotide sequence: TGTGCCAGCAGCTTGAGCTTTGTGACTGAAGCTTTCTTT.

V and J are TRBV4-1 and TRBJ2-1; D unclear. V lost 1 base to trimming and J lost 4 bases, with 14 bases between them. The CDR3 has 16 amino acids. Germline V CDR1 and CDR2: MGHRA, YSYEKL. The CDR3, as DNA: TGCGCCAGCAGCCAAGGAACACAGAGAACTTACAATGAGCAGTTCTTC. This codes for CASSQGTQRTYNEQFF.

The chain has TRBV7-9 and TRBJ2-5; D is unclear. CDR1 and CDR2 (germline): SEHNR, FQNEAQ (reference sequence). Trimming shortened V by 7 bases and J by 2 bases, and 14 bases separated the two germline ends. The CDR3 sequence is 14 residues long. This CDR3 is CASTPGTPQETQYF. In DNA form, the CDR3 reads TGTGCCAGCACGCCCGGTACCCCTCAAGAGACCCAGTACTTC.

This clone was observed once. The genes are TRBV7-6 and TRBJ2-2; 8 nucleotides agree with TRBD1. From germline, CDR1 is SGHVS and CDR2 FNYEAQ. V gave up 4 bases and J gave up 7 bases; unmatched junction bases: 11. This CDR3 is built from 16 residues. The CDR3 spells CASSSDRQGYYGELFF. Written as DNA, the CDR3 is TGTGCCAGCAGCTCCGACCGACAGGGGTATTACGGGGAGCTGTTTTTT.

The gene calls are TRBV7-8 and TRBJ2-5; possible D gene TRBD1, 5 bases. V lost 5 bases and J 4 bases, leaving 23 bases between the germline ends. The CDR3 totals 17 residues. Germline CDR1 SGHVS, CDR2 FQNEAQ. The CDR3 DNA reads TGTGCCAGCAGCCATCTCGGGCAAACCAAGCAGGGAGAGACCCAGTACTTC. Translated: CASSHLGQTKQGETQYF.

The rearrangement joins TRBV28 to TRBJ2-3, with 7 bases that match TRBD1. Germline lookup yields CDR1 MDHEN and CDR2 SYDVKM. CDR3 length equals 15 residues. Trimming at V came to 6 bases and at J to 2 bases, leaving 8 bases not matched to a gene. The CDR3 nucleotides read TGTGCCAGCAGACGGGGACAGAACCCCACAGATACGCAGTATTTT. Translating it yields CASRRGQNPTDTQYF.

The chain is built from TRBV6-5 and TRBJ1-6, with 9 bases aligning to TRBD1. In germline, CDR1 is MNHEY, CDR2 SVGAGI. This CDR3 spans 15 amino acids. V dropped 6 bases and J dropped 10; count of bases not matched to a gene: 10. CDR3 bases: TGTGCCAGCAGCTTCCAACAGGGGGCGCGGTCACCCCTCCACTTT. Encoded protein: CASSFQQGARSPLHF.

The V call is TRBV9, the J call TRBJ2-3, with D maybe TRBD1 (6 bases). The CDR3 extends over 15 amino acids. The V and J ends lost 4 bases and 1 base respectively, with 13 bases between them. Germline V lookup: CDR1 SGDLS, CDR2 YYNGEE. The CDR3 is CASSLQGWGTDTQYF. CDR3 sequence (DNA): TGTGCCAGCAGCTTACAGGGCTGGGGCACAGATACGCAGTATTTT.

This chain connects TRBV13 to TRBJ2-3, with TRBD2 matching over 10 bases. Per the germline V gene, CDR1 is PRHDT and CDR2 is FYEKMQ (reference sequence). Trimming removed 11 bases from V and 3 bases from J; junction bases left unmatched: 20. There are 18 residues in the CDR3. Here the CDR3 DNA reads TGTGCCTCCCGGAAGGGGGCTAGCGGGGGAAGGAGAACAGATACGCAGTATTTT. Amino acid sequence: CASRKGASGGRRTDTQYF.

This rearrangement joins TRBV21-1 to TRBJ1-1; TRBD1, the table's D call, was not compared with the DNA. TRBV21-1 has pseudogene status. The length of the CDR3 is 20 residues. The CDR3 loop reads CASSKRPRQGSWRVYTEAFF. CDR3 in DNA: TGTGCCAGCAGCAAGCGACCGAGACAGGGTTCTTGGAGAGTTTACACTGAAGCTTTCTTT.

The count of this clone is one. V is TRBV7-2 and J is TRBJ2-5, with 7 bases identical to TRBD1. Germline CDR1 reads SGHTA; CDR2 reads FQGNSA. The V gene end was trimmed by 5 bases and the J gene end by 3 bases; junction bases not matched to a gene: 12. The CDR3 spans 16 residues. The CDR3 protein is CASSPQRMTGKETQYF. The CDR3 DNA sequence: TGTGCCAGCAGCCCTCAAAGGATGACAGGGAAAGAGACCCAGTACTTC.

V and J are TRBV7-9 and TRBJ2-3; D perhaps matches TRBD2 (5 bases). Germline-derived CDR1 and CDR2 are SEHNR and FQNEAQ (reference sequence). The CDR3 has 15 amino acids. Trimming removed 5 bases at V and 5 bases at J, with 17 bases between. In DNA form, the CDR3 reads TGTGCCAGCAGCCGCTTCTTGAGGGAAGGAGATACGCAGTATTTT. Protein sequence: CASSRFLREGDTQYF.

The V gene is TRBV18, the J gene TRBJ1-2, with TRBD1 matching 8 bases. The CDR3 is made up of 16 amino acids. V gave up 3 bases and J gave up 0 bases; unmatched junction bases: 6. The germline V gene has CDR1 KGHSH and CDR2 LQKENI. In DNA, the CDR3 is TGTGCCAGCTCACCGAAGACAGGGGTGGCTAACTATGGCTACACCTTC. This translates into CASSPKTGVANYGYTF.

The chain uses TRBV5-6 and TRBJ2-5, with 9 nucleotides matching TRBD2. Germline V gene lookup returns CDR1 SGHDT and CDR2 YYEEEE. This CDR3 has 14 residues. J lost 5 bases, V lost 5 bases, and 7 bases had no gene match. This CDR3 is CASRPGTSQETQYF. CDR3 nucleotide sequence: TGTGCCAGCAGGCCCGGGACTAGCCAGGAGACCCAGTACTTC.

The V and J genes are TRBV5-6 and TRBJ2-7; 8 bases map to TRBD1. After removal of 5 bases from V and 4 bases from J, the junction contained 8 bases not matched to a gene. Per the germline V gene, CDR1 is SGHDT and CDR2 is YYEEEE. The CDR3 is made up of 14 amino acids. For the CDR3, the DNA is TGTGCCAGCAGTCCCGGGCAGGGGGCTTACGAGCAGTACTTC. Translated, it gives CASSPGQGAYEQYF. Variable domain in full (rest from reference TRBV5-6 and TRBJ2-7): DAGVTQSPTHLIKTRGQQVTLRCSPKSGHDTVSWYQQALGQGPQFIFQYYEEEERQRGNFPDRFSGHQFPNYSSELNVNALLLGDSALYLCASSPGQGAYEQYFGPGTRLTVT.

This chain uses TRBV28 with TRBJ1-2, with 7 bases matching TRBD1. V was pared by 3 bases and J by 0 bases, with 10 bases of the junction left unmatched. The CDR3 contains 17 residues. CDR1 MDHEN and CDR2 SYDVKM come from the germline V gene. The CDR3 sequence is CASSFLLQGQANYGYTF. The CDR3 coding sequence is TGTGCCAGCAGTTTTCTTCTACAGGGGCAAGCTAACTATGGCTACACCTTC.

The chain uses TRBV5-4 and TRBJ2-1, with TRBD2 identical over 14 bases. Germline V CDR1 and CDR2: SGHNT, YYREEE (reference sequence). The CDR3 runs to 17 residues. After removal of 7 bases from V and 3 bases from J, the junction contained 9 bases not matched to a gene. The CDR3 reads CASPGLAGVWDYNEQFF. DNA for the CDR3: TGTGCCAGCCCGGGACTAGCGGGAGTTTGGGACTACAATGAGCAGTTCTTC. Looking up the rest from reference TRBV5-4 and TRBJ2-1 gives the full variable domain: ETGVTQSPTHLIKTRGQQVTLRCSSQSGHNTVSWYQQALGQGPQFIFQYYREEENGRGNFPPRFSGLQFPNYSSELNVNALELDDSALYLCASPGLAGVWDYNEQFFGPGTRLTVL.

The V call is TRBV7-6, the J call TRBJ2-7, with 7 bases fitting TRBD2. V was clipped by 2 bases and J by 4 bases; unmatched bases: 8. This CDR3 is built from 15 residues. Germline CDR1 reads SGHVS; CDR2 reads FNYEAQ. In nucleotides, the CDR3 is TGTGCCAGCAGCTTAATTGCGGGGGAGGGGTACGAGCAGTACTTC. It translates to CASSLIAGEGYEQYF. Together with reference TRBV7-6 and TRBJ2-7, the CDR3 gives the full variable domain: GAGVSQSPRYKVTKRGQDVALRCDPISGHVSLYWYRQALGQGPEFLTYFNYEAQQDKSGLPNDRFSAERPEGSISTLTIQRTEQRDSAMYRCASSLIAGEGYEQYFGPGTRLTVT.

The chain links TRBV2 to TRBJ1-5; possibly TRBD1 for D (5 bases). V lost 8 bases, J lost 7 bases, and 24 bases lay in between. The CDR3 has 16 residues. Germline CDR1 reads SNHLY; CDR2 reads FYNNEI. CDR3 protein: CASPGSVKTGGQPQHF. In nucleotides, the CDR3 is TGTGCCAGCCCCGGATCTGTAAAAACCGGGGGGCAGCCCCAGCATTTT.

The V and J genes are TRBV9 and TRBJ2-3; 8 bases are shared with TRBD2. The CDR3 has 17 residues. Trimming cost V 2 bases and J 0 bases; bases outside gene matches: 8. Germline V gene lookup returns CDR1 SGDLS and CDR2 YYNGEE. The CDR3 loop reads CASSVTPQRGSTDTQYF. The CDR3, as DNA: TGTGCCAGCAGCGTCACCCCCCAGCGGGGGAGCACAGATACGCAGTATTTT.

The chain links TRBV9 to TRBJ1-3; D unclear. The CDR3 is 15 amino acids. V was clipped by 1 base and J by 3 bases, with 11 bases between them. Germline V gives CDR1 SGDLS, CDR2 YYNGEE. CDR3 loop: CASSVSYRYGNTIYF. The CDR3 DNA is TGTGCCAGCAGCGTATCGTATCGGTATGGAAACACCATATATTTT.

This chain connects TRBV7-7 to TRBJ2-1; 9 bases fit TRBD2. Trimming cost V 5 bases and J 7 bases; bases outside gene matches: 9. The CDR3 sequence is 15 residues long. In germline, CDR1 is SSHAT, CDR2 FNYEAQ (reference sequence). The CDR3 region is CASSPRTGLANEQFF. Here the CDR3 DNA reads TGTGCCAGCAGCCCTAGAACGGGACTAGCAAATGAGCAGTTCTTC.

In its sample, this clone was seen once. This sequence joins TRBV9 and TRBJ2-1; the match to TRBD2 covers 7 bases. Germline assignment: CDR1 SGDLS and CDR2 YYNGEE. Germline trimming cut 3 bases from V and 3 bases from J; bases unmatched to any gene: 6. CDR3 length equals 15 residues. The CDR3 sequence is CASSASGFLYNEQFF. CDR3 nucleotides: TGTGCCAGCAGCGCTAGCGGATTCCTCTACAATGAGCAGTTCTTC.

This chain links TRBV7-6 with TRBJ1-1, with D possibly TRBD1 on 6 matching bases. The germline gives CDR1 SGHVS, CDR2 FNYEAQ. The V end lost 3 bases, the J end lost 4 bases, and 21 bases lay between the germline ends. The CDR3 consists of 17 residues. CDR3 region: CASSLGAGVGMGTEAFF. The CDR3 DNA sequence: TGTGCCAGCAGCTTGGGGGCCGGCGTGGGGATGGGCACTGAAGCTTTCTTT.

The chain links TRBV29-1 to TRBJ2-3, with D possibly TRBD1 on 5 matching bases. The CDR3 runs to 12 residues. Trimming shortened V by 5 bases and J by 0 bases, and 6 bases separated the two germline ends. Germline-derived CDR1 and CDR2 are SQVTM and ANQGSEA. CDR3 coding DNA: TGCAGCGTTTACAGGAGCACAGATACGCAGTATTTT. Translated, it gives CSVYRSTDTQYF.

The chain recombines TRBV6-6 with TRBJ2-7, with a possible D match to TRBD2 (6 bases). The CDR3 has 13 residues. Trimming cost V 6 bases and J 0 bases, with 9 bases left between them. Per the germline V gene, CDR1 is MNHNY and CDR2 is SVGAGI (reference sequence). CDR3 amino acids: CASRRDGSYEQYF. The CDR3 coding sequence is TGTGCCAGCAGGCGGGACGGCTCCTACGAGCAGTACTTC.

This chain joins TRBV29-1 and TRBJ1-1; 8 positions agree with TRBD1. The germline V gene encodes CDR1 SQVTM and CDR2 ANQGSEA. Unmatched junction bases numbered 4, after V lost 6 bases and J lost 1 base. The CDR3 is made up of 13 amino acids. CDR3: CSVVTGENTEAFF. CDR3 nucleotides: TGCAGCGTGGTGACAGGGGAGAACACTGAAGCTTTCTTT.

The rearrangement links TRBV9 to TRBJ2-3, with TRBD1 matching 8 bases. The CDR3 loop spans 16 amino acids. Trimming at V came to 3 bases and at J to 4 bases, leaving 10 bases not matched to a gene. CDR1 and CDR2 (germline): SGDLS, YYNGEE. CDR3 in amino acids: CASSAGGGMSADTQYF. CDR3 in DNA: TGTGCCAGCAGCGCAGGGGGCGGGATGAGCGCAGATACGCAGTATTTT.

The chain recombines TRBV9 with TRBJ2-3; D call uncertain. Germline CDR1 is SGDLS and CDR2 is YYNGEE. This CDR3 spans 12 amino acids. Trimming shortened V by 0 bases and J by 8 bases, and 7 bases separated the two germline ends. The CDR3 spells CASSVVSGTQYF. CDR3 nucleotide sequence: TGTGCCAGCAGCGTAGTGTCCGGTACGCAGTATTTT.

This clone was counted only a few times. The J gene is TRBJ1-4, the V gene TRBV9; D perhaps matches TRBD1 (6 bases). Germline V gene lookup returns CDR1 SGDLS and CDR2 YYNGEE. The CDR3 runs 15 residues. V dropped 0 bases and J dropped 5 bases, with 11 bases sitting between them. This CDR3 reads CASSVATGYNEKLFF. In DNA form, the CDR3 reads TGTGCCAGCAGCGTAGCTACAGGGTACAATGAAAAACTGTTTTTT.

This clone has just one count. CDR3 region: CASSLQTGGYAPLHF. CDR3 nucleotide sequence: TGTGCCAGCAGCTTACAAACAGGGGGCTATGCACCCCTCCACTTT. The V gene is TRBV11-2, the J gene TRBJ1-6, with 9 nucleotides matching TRBD1. The CDR3 totals 15 residues. V shed 2 bases and J 11 bases; nucleotides not matched to a gene: 7. Germline V gene sequence: CDR1 SGHAT, CDR2 FQNNGV. Looking up the rest from reference TRBV11-2 and TRBJ1-6 gives the full variable domain: EAGVAQSPRYKIIEKRQSVAFWCNPISGHATLYWYQQILGQGPKLLIQFQNNGVVDDSQLPKDRFSAERLKGVDSTLKIQPAKLEDSAVYLCASSLQTGGYAPLHFGNGTRLTVT.